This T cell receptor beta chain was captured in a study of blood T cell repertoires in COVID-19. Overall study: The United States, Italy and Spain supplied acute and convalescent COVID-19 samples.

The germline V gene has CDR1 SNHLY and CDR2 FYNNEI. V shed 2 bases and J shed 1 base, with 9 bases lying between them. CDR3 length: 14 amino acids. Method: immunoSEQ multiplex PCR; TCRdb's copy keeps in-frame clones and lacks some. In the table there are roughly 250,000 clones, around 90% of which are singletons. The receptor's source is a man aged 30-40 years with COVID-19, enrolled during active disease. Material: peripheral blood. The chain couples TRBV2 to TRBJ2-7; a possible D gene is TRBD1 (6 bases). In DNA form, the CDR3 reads TGTGCCAGCAGTGAACCGGGACAATCCTACGAGCAGTACTTC. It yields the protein CASSEPGQSYEQYF.